This passage covers 27 T cell receptor beta chains from one sample sequenced in a study of early T cells in non-severe SARS-CoV-2 infection. TCRdb processed the 5' RACE reads anew with MiXCR; each CDR3 protein has one entry. Of around 61,000 distinct CDR3 sequences detected, approximately 11% appear once; the ten largest clones hold around 1.6%. Specimen: whole blood. These receptors all stem from an adult who was a healthcare worker with PCR-confirmed SARS-CoV-2 infection or an uninfected control (not recorded which).

This clonotype was recorded a few times. The chain is built from TRBV5-5 and TRBJ1-2; D is unclear. V lost 4 bases and J lost 5, with 18 bases in between. The CDR3 contains 15 residues. The germline V gene encodes CDR1 SGHKS and CDR2 YYEKEE (reference sequence). CDR3 DNA: TGTGCCAGCAGCGTGGAAGGAGGGCTAAAATATGGCTACACCTTC. This encodes CASSVEGGLKYGYTF. Supplemented by reference TRBV5-5 and TRBJ1-2, the full variable domain reads DAGVTQSPTHLIKTRGQQVTLRCSPISGHKSVSWYQQVLGQGPQFIFQYYEKEERGRGNFPDRFSARQFPNYSSELNVNALLLGDSALYLCASSVEGGLKYGYTFGSGTRLTVV.

In its sample, this clonotype was seen many times. V and J are TRBV20-1 and TRBJ1-5; D not certain. The CDR3 is made up of 13 amino acids. Trimming pared 1 base from V and 7 bases from J, leaving 11 bases between. CDR1 DFQATT and CDR2 SNEGSKA come from the germline V gene (reference sequence). The CDR3 region is CSARAGSGQPQHF. CDR3 in DNA: TGCAGTGCTAGAGCCGGGTCGGGCCAGCCCCAGCATTTT.

The rearrangement links TRBV19 to TRBJ1-2; D is uncertain. Germline V gene data show CDR1 as LNHDA and CDR2 as SQIVND (reference sequence). Trimming removed 10 bases at V and 0 bases at J, with 12 bases between. The CDR3 contains 13 residues. The CDR3 DNA follows: TGTGCCACCCTCCCGGAAGCTAACTATGGCTACACCTTC. Its translation: CATLPEANYGYTF.

This clonotype was observed many times. J is TRBJ1-2 and V is TRBV4-3; D not resolved. Trimming left V 0 bases short and J 0 bases short, with 11 bases between. CDR3 size: 16 residues. Germline CDR1 LGHNA, CDR2 YSLEER. Written as DNA, the CDR3 is TGCGCCAGCAGCCAAGATTACGGGCCAGCTAACTATGGCTACACCTTC. It is translated as CASSQDYGPANYGYTF.

The chain combines TRBV9 with TRBJ2-7; tentatively, D is TRBD1 (5 bases). Germline values: CDR1 SGDLS, CDR2 YYNGEE. The V and J ends lost 0 bases and 1 base respectively, with 8 bases between them. The CDR3 sequence is 14 residues long. In DNA form, the CDR3 reads TGTGCCAGCAGCGTAGTCCCAGGGTCCTACGAGCAGTACTTC. It is translated as CASSVVPGSYEQYF.

The genes are TRBV9 and TRBJ1-2; a possible D gene is TRBD1 (6 bases). The CDR3 is 14 amino acids. Germline assignment: CDR1 SGDLS and CDR2 YYNGEE. The V and J ends lost 4 bases and 4 bases respectively, with 14 bases between them. The CDR3 DNA reads TGTGCCAGCAGCACAACAGGGTCTGGCTATGGCTACACCTTC. Protein: CASSTTGSGYGYTF.

This clonotype was seen many times. This chain joins TRBV6-6 and TRBJ1-2; the D gene is possibly TRBD1 (6 bases). This CDR3 spans 13 amino acids. Trimming shortened V by 7 bases and J by 4 bases, and 13 bases separated the two germline ends. Germline V gene sequence: CDR1 MNHNY, CDR2 SVGAGI (reference sequence). CDR3 loop: CASTTTGFYGYTF. The CDR3 DNA is TGTGCCAGCACCACGACAGGTTTCTATGGCTACACCTTC.

This clonotype turned up a few times. The genes are TRBV7-6 and TRBJ2-7; D possibly uses TRBD1 or TRBD2 (5 bases each). In germline, CDR1 is SGHVS, CDR2 FNYEAQ. The CDR3 is 14 residues long. Trimming stripped 5 bases from V and 3 bases from J, with 14 bases between. Here the CDR3 reads CASSPWDRDYEQYF. The CDR3 DNA is TGTGCCAGCAGCCCATGGGACCGAGACTACGAGCAGTACTTC.

This clonotype has ten or more counts. V is TRBV6-1 and J is TRBJ2-5; 9 bases align to TRBD2. Germline V lookup: CDR1 MNHNS, CDR2 SASEGT. The CDR3 is 16 residues long. V lost 6 bases, J lost 9 bases, and 17 bases stayed unmatched. CDR3 DNA sequence: TGTGCCAGCAGCCCAGCGTCGGCTAGCGGGGCCCGGGCCCAGTACTTC. Translating gives CASSPASASGARAQYF.

This clonotype was observed a few times. V is TRBV5-1 and J is TRBJ2-5; D unresolved. The CDR3 sequence is 13 residues long. Germline CDR1 and CDR2: SGHRS and YFSETQ. Trimming shortened V by 2 bases and J by 1 base, and 6 bases separated the two germline ends. CDR3 in DNA: TGCGCCAGCAGCTTATCCCCCCAAGAGACCCAGTACTTC. It encodes CASSLSPQETQYF.

V and J are TRBV30 and TRBJ2-2; D remains ambiguous. Trimming stripped 3 bases from V and 6 bases from J, with 2 bases between. The germline V gene encodes CDR1 GTSNPN and CDR2 SVGIG (reference sequence). The CDR3 extends over 10 amino acids. The CDR3 protein is CAWRAGELFF. For the CDR3, the DNA is TGTGCCTGGAGGGCCGGGGAGCTGTTTTTT.

The rearrangement uses TRBV2 and TRBJ2-3; the D gene is possibly TRBD1 (5 bases). V gave up 8 bases and J gave up 0 bases, with 18 bases separating them. CDR3 length equals 16 residues. Per germline, CDR1 SNHLY and CDR2 FYNNEI. CDR3 loop: CASQGVIVTSTDTQYF. CDR3 coding DNA: TGTGCCAGCCAAGGGGTGATCGTGACGAGCACAGATACGCAGTATTTT.

This clonotype occurred many times. V usage is TRBV3-1 and J usage is TRBJ2-1; tentative D call: TRBD1 (6 bases). The CDR3 extends over 20 amino acids. Germline V CDR1 and CDR2: LGHDT, YNNKEL (reference sequence). Trimming removed 0 bases from V and 0 bases from J, with 21 bases in between. This CDR3 is CASSQDIRTGRRYSYNEQFF. The CDR3 DNA reads TGTGCCAGCAGCCAAGATATAAGAACAGGGCGACGTTACTCCTACAATGAGCAGTTCTTC.

This clonotype was counted many times. This chain connects TRBV7-9 to TRBJ1-1; possibly TRBD1 for D (6 bases). V was pared by 4 bases and J by 11 bases, with 17 bases between. Germline V CDR1 and CDR2: SEHNR, FQNEAQ (reference sequence). The CDR3 is 13 residues long. The CDR3 sequence is CASSSVHREWAFF. In DNA, the CDR3 is TGTGCCAGCAGCTCCGTTCACAGGGAGTGGGCTTTCTTT. Drawing the rest from reference TRBV7-9 and TRBJ1-1, the complete variable domain is DTGVSQNPRHKITKRGQNVTFRCDPISEHNRLYWYRQTLGQGPEFLTYFQNEAQLEKSRLLSDRFSAERPKGSFSTLEIQRTEQGDSAMYLCASSSVHREWAFFGQGTRLTVV.

The chain links TRBV29-1 to TRBJ1-1; D uncertain. Germline V lookup: CDR1 SQVTM, CDR2 ANQGSEA. The CDR3 has 12 amino acids. V was trimmed by 6 bases and J by 2 bases, leaving 10 bases between them. The CDR3 DNA is TGCAGCGTCAGTACAGCCAACACTGAAGCTTTCTTT. Its protein product is CSVSTANTEAFF.

This clonotype was found many times. The chain uses TRBV2 and TRBJ2-7; 10 positions agree with TRBD1. This CDR3 comprises 15 residues. With 6 bases clipped from V and 2 bases from J, the junction kept 7 bases outside the gene matches. CDR1 is SNHLY, CDR2 FYNNEI, per germline. CDR3 amino acids: CASRRDRGDTYEQYF. The CDR3 DNA follows: TGTGCCAGCAGAAGGGACAGGGGCGACACCTACGAGCAGTACTTC.

This clonotype has a handful of counts. V is TRBV19 and J is TRBJ1-4; TRBD1 is a possible D gene (5 bases). This CDR3 spans 15 amino acids. The V gene's germline CDR1 is LNHDA and CDR2 SQIVND (reference sequence). The V end lost 3 bases, the J end lost 5 bases, and 13 bases lay between the germline ends. The CDR3 DNA sequence: TGTGCCAGTAGTATCCCAGGGCGATCCAATGAAAAACTGTTTTTT. As protein: CASSIPGRSNEKLFF.

This clonotype was counted ten times or more. The chain combines TRBV3-1 with TRBJ1-2; D uncertain. The CDR3 spans 13 residues. V was shortened by 1 base and J by 6 bases, with 9 bases between the two germline ends. The germline CDR1 and CDR2 sequences are LGHDT and YNNKEL (reference sequence). DNA of the CDR3: TGTGCCAGCAGCCAAGCCGGAGTCAATGGCTACACCTTC. The encoded protein is CASSQAGVNGYTF.

In this sample, this clonotype turned up a few times. The chain is built from TRBV12-3 or TRBV12-4 and TRBJ2-1, with no clear D. The CDR3 loop spans 14 amino acids. V lost 6 bases, J lost 0 bases, and 9 bases lay in between. CDR3 DNA: TGTGCCAGCAGGGGCGGCGCCTCCTACAATGAGCAGTTCTTC. Translation: CASRGGASYNEQFF.

This clonotype was found a few times. This chain links TRBV20-1 with TRBJ2-1; 10 bases are a match to TRBD2. Germline assignment: CDR1 DFQATT and CDR2 SNEGSKA (reference sequence). The V gene end was trimmed by 5 bases and the J gene end by 4 bases; junction bases not matched to a gene: 8. The CDR3 has 15 amino acids. In nucleotides, the CDR3 is TGCAGTGCTTCTACCGGGACTAGCGATTACAATGAGCAGTTCTTC. Its translation: CSASTGTSDYNEQFF.

The V and J genes are TRBV5-4 and TRBJ2-3; 9 bases align to TRBD1. Germline V lookup: CDR1 SGHNT, CDR2 YYREEE (reference sequence). Losses at the gene ends were 6 bases for V and 0 bases for J; bases not matched to a gene: 5. The CDR3 totals 15 residues. CDR3 in amino acids: CASTMTGGSTDTQYF. The CDR3, as DNA: TGTGCCAGCACCATGACAGGGGGTAGCACAGATACGCAGTATTTT.

V usage is TRBV5-6 and J usage is TRBJ1-6; D is unresolved. The CDR3 covers 17 residues. The V end was cut by 2 bases, the J end by 0 bases, with 12 bases between. Germline assignment: CDR1 SGHDT and CDR2 YYEEEE. The CDR3 bases are TGTGCCAGCAGCTTTTATCAGCTACGCTCCTATAATTCACCCCTCCACTTT. The encoded protein is CASSFYQLRSYNSPLHF.

This clonotype appeared a few times. This chain connects TRBV10-3 to TRBJ2-3; a weak D match, TRBD2 (6 bases). The CDR3 totals 16 residues. V was pared by 3 bases and J by 5 bases, with 18 bases between. Germline CDR1 ENHRY, CDR2 SYGVKD. CDR3 in DNA: TGTGCCATCAGTGACCTAGCTAGTATCGGGGGAGATACGCAGTATTTT. Amino acids: CAISDLASIGGDTQYF.

This clonotype has a count of ten or more. This chain connects TRBV11-3 to TRBJ2-2, with D perhaps assigned TRBD1 or TRBD2 (5 bases each). CDR3 length equals 15 residues. V was shortened by 1 base and J by 4 bases, with 10 bases between the two germline ends. Germline V CDR1 and CDR2: SGHNT, YENEEA. CDR3 sequence reads: CASSLGAGSTGELFF. CDR3 DNA: TGTGCCAGCAGCTTAGGGGCAGGGAGCACCGGGGAGCTGTTTTTT.

This clonotype appeared many times. This chain joins TRBV27 and TRBJ2-6, with D perhaps TRBD1 or TRBD2 (5 bases each). The CDR3 totals 18 residues. Deletions cut 5 bases from V and 0 bases from J, with 17 bases between. Germline V CDR1 and CDR2: MNHEY, SMNVEV (reference sequence). The CDR3 sequence: CASSPSGTWHSGANVLTF. The CDR3, as DNA: TGTGCCAGCAGTCCATCCGGGACCTGGCACTCTGGGGCCAACGTCCTGACTTTC.

This clonotype was seen ten or more times. The chain combines TRBV5-5 with TRBJ1-5; TRBD1 agrees at 8 bases. This CDR3 spans 15 amino acids. From germline, CDR1 is SGHKS and CDR2 YYEKEE (reference sequence). Trimming at V came to 4 bases and at J to 1 base, leaving 4 bases not matched to a gene. The CDR3 nucleotides read TGTGCCAGCAGCCAAAGGACAGGGAGCAATCAGCCCCAGCATTTT. Its translation: CASSQRTGSNQPQHF.

The chain couples TRBV20-1 to TRBJ1-2; 7 bases agree with TRBD1. Trimming removed 2 bases from V and 6 bases from J; junction bases left unmatched: 9. The CDR3 totals 14 residues. Germline V lookup: CDR1 DFQATT, CDR2 SNEGSKA (reference sequence). Here the CDR3 DNA reads TGCAGTGCTAGACGGGACAGTTTGGATAATGGCTACACCTTC. It specifies CSARRDSLDNGYTF.